One and the same sample provided the 29 T cell receptor beta chains below, sequenced in a study of shared clonotypes between healthy human individuals. Assay: immunoSEQ multiplex PCR; the TCRdb copy retains only in-frame clones and omits some. The sample carries about 550,000 clones, 95% to 96% recorded once. It was CD45RO-negative cells, positively selected for CCR7, that made up naive CD8 cells, with terminally differentiated effector memory CD45RA+ cells excluded. The sample was naive CD8+ T cells sorted from blood. The receptor source for this set is a woman aged 25 to 39 in good health.

V gene TRBV5-1 combines with J gene TRBJ1-1, with D uncertain. The CDR3 contains 14 residues. The germline gives CDR1 SGHRS, CDR2 YFSETQ. Trimming left V 4 bases short and J 1 base short, with 11 bases between. The CDR3 DNA is TGCGCCAGCAGCGAAACAGAGTGGAACACTGAAGCTTTCTTT. Translation: CASSETEWNTEAFF.

The J gene is TRBJ2-7, the V gene TRBV21-1; the D segment call TRBD2 is taken from the table without a DNA check. TRBV21-1 is a pseudogene segment. CDR3 length: 19 amino acids. As DNA, the CDR3 is TGTGCCAGCAGCAAAGCTAGCACAGAATCAAGCGGGAGGAGGTACGAGCAGTACTTC. Translating it yields CASSKASTESSGRRYEQYF.

This chain connects TRBV11-2 to TRBJ2-4, with D possibly matching TRBD2 (6 bases). CDR1 and CDR2 from the germline V gene are SGHAT and FQNNGV. This CDR3 has 15 residues. The ends were cut back, 4 bases at V and 0 bases at J, with 10 bases in the middle. CDR3 nucleotide sequence: TGTGCCAGCAGCTCTAGCGAGCTAGCCAAAAACATTCAGTACTTC. It translates to CASSSSELAKNIQYF.

This clone was observed a single time. The chain employs TRBV28 and TRBJ2-5; possible D gene TRBD1, 5 bases. The CDR3 is made up of 13 amino acids. V was cut by 2 bases and J by 11 bases, with 15 bases left in between. Looked up from germline, CDR1 is MDHEN and CDR2 is SYDVKM. The CDR3, as DNA: TGTGCCAGCAGTTTAAAATTAGCCCGACAGCAGTACTTC. Its protein product is CASSLKLARQQYF. Full variable domain (missing parts from reference TRBV28 and TRBJ2-5): DVKVTQSSRYLVKRTGEKVFLECVQDMDHENMFWYRQDPGLGLRLIYFSYDVKMKEKGDIPEGYSVSREKKERFSLILESASTNQTSMYLCASSLKLARQQYFGPGTRLLVL.

The V gene is TRBV7-9, the J gene TRBJ2-7; 8 nucleotides line up with TRBD1. Germline CDR1 SEHNR, CDR2 FQNEAQ (reference sequence). The CDR3 is made up of 14 amino acids. With V trimmed by 5 bases and J by 3 bases, 6 bases remained unmatched. Here the CDR3 reads CASSAGQGSYEQYF. The DNA for the CDR3 is TGTGCCAGCAGCGCCGGACAGGGAAGCTACGAGCAGTACTTC.

This chain uses TRBV5-1 with TRBJ2-5; 7 bases are shared with TRBD2. Germline CDR1 SGHRS, CDR2 YFSETQ. J was trimmed by 3 bases and V by 2 bases; bases with no gene match: 4. The CDR3 covers 14 residues. CDR3 DNA: TGCGCCAGCAGCTTCCCCGCGGGAGAAGAGACCCAGTACTTC. Its protein is CASSFPAGEETQYF.

The genes are TRBV28 and TRBJ1-5; unclear D gene. The CDR3 totals 15 residues. Germline CDR1 reads MDHEN; CDR2 reads SYDVKM. Trimming took 3 bases from V and 4 from J, leaving 13 bases between them. CDR3 residues: CASSFEGSRNQPQHF. The CDR3 coding sequence is TGTGCCAGCAGTTTCGAGGGTTCACGGAATCAGCCCCAGCATTTT.

The chain joins TRBV11-2 to TRBJ2-1; 7 bases agree with TRBD2. Trimming at V came to 3 bases and at J to 8 bases, leaving 7 bases not matched to a gene. The CDR3 covers 14 residues. Per the germline V gene, CDR1 is SGHAT and CDR2 is FQNNGV. The chain's CDR3 is CASSFDREVDEQFF. The CDR3 DNA sequence: TGTGCCAGCAGCTTTGATCGGGAGGTCGATGAGCAGTTCTTC. The complete variable domain, with remaining parts taken from reference TRBV11-2 and TRBJ2-1, reads EAGVAQSPRYKIIEKRQSVAFWCNPISGHATLYWYQQILGQGPKLLIQFQNNGVVDDSQLPKDRFSAERLKGVDSTLKIQPAKLEDSAVYLCASSFDREVDEQFFGPGTRLTVL.

V gene TRBV19 combines with J gene TRBJ2-3, with TRBD2 as a possible D gene (5 bases). This CDR3 is built from 15 residues. Germline lookup yields CDR1 LNHDA and CDR2 SQIVND (reference sequence). Deletions cut 7 bases from V and 0 bases from J, with 14 bases between. The CDR3 loop reads CASTRTGSSTDTQYF. In DNA, the CDR3 is TGTGCCAGTACAAGAACGGGGAGCAGCACAGATACGCAGTATTTT.

The V call is TRBV6-7, the J call TRBJ2-6, with D perhaps given as TRBD1 or TRBD2 (6 bases each). TRBV6-7 is classed as an ORF, of uncertain function. The CDR3 sequence is 16 residues long. Trimming took 4 bases from V and 4 from J, leaving 14 bases between them. CDR3 nucleotide sequence: TGTGCCAGCAGTTGTAAGGGGGGCAACGGGGCCAACGTCCTGACTTTC. Residues: CASSCKGGNGANVLTF.

This chain joins TRBV6-6 and TRBJ2-7; D is possibly TRBD2 (5 bases). This CDR3 has 14 residues. Germline V CDR1 and CDR2: MNHNY, SVGAGI (reference sequence). Trimming cost V 7 bases and J 4 bases, with 17 bases left between them. CDR3 sequence: CASMDPRRQYEQYF. The CDR3 nucleotides read TGTGCCAGCATGGATCCGCGGAGGCAGTACGAGCAGTACTTC.

CDR3 bases: TGTGCCAGCAGCCGTCAGTTCGCCGGGGAGCTGTTTTTT. Its protein product is CASSRQFAGELFF. V usage is TRBV5-4 and J usage is TRBJ2-2, with unresolved D. This CDR3 spans 13 amino acids. The V end lost 4 bases, the J end lost 6 bases, and 10 bases lay between the germline ends. Germline V gene sequence: CDR1 SGHNT, CDR2 YYREEE (reference sequence).

The gene calls are TRBV7-9 and TRBJ1-1, with no clear D. The V gene lost 5 bases and the J gene lost 6 bases, with 10 bases spanning the gap. Germline-derived CDR1 and CDR2 are SEHNR and FQNEAQ (reference sequence). The CDR3 sequence is 12 residues long. The CDR3 DNA reads as TGTGCCAGCAGCCTGGGTACTGCTGAAGCTTTCTTT. Translated: CASSLGTAEAFF.

The CDR3 nucleotides are TGTGCCAGCAGCGCCTCTACCGGGAGGCCCCTCTACAATGAGCAGTTCTTC. As protein: CASSASTGRPLYNEQFF. The genes are TRBV13 and TRBJ2-1; 7 positions match TRBD2. Germline values: CDR1 PRHDT, CDR2 FYEKMQ (reference sequence). This CDR3 contains 17 residues. V lost 5 bases to trimming and J lost 3 bases; unmatched junction nucleotides: 13.

The count of this clone is one. This chain connects TRBV29-1 to TRBJ2-1; D ambiguous. Trimming removed 4 bases from V and 7 bases from J, with 11 bases in between. The V gene's germline CDR1 is SQVTM and CDR2 ANQGSEA. This CDR3 has 12 residues. The CDR3 spells CSVVLSRNEQFF. The DNA for the CDR3 is TGCAGCGTTGTCTTGAGTAGGAATGAGCAGTTCTTC.

The CDR3 is CAISRDRAYEQYF. The CDR3 nucleotides read TGTGCCATCAGCCGGGACAGGGCTTACGAGCAGTACTTC. J is TRBJ2-5 and V is TRBV10-3, with TRBD1 matching 9 bases. The J call may not be correct, given that the DNA end is closer to TRBJ2-7. The germline V gene has CDR1 ENHRY and CDR2 SYGVKD. This CDR3 comprises 13 residues.

The chain couples TRBV7-6 to TRBJ2-7; D is uncertain. V was cut by 1 base and J by 3 bases, with 10 bases left in between. Germline CDR1 and CDR2: SGHVS and FNYEAQ. The CDR3 sequence is 14 residues long. The CDR3 nucleotides are TGTGCCAGCAGCTTAGAGACGGGTAGCTACGAGCAGTACTTC. Protein sequence: CASSLETGSYEQYF.

This sequence joins TRBV27 and TRBJ1-1; D is undetermined. CDR3 size: 13 residues. Between the trimmed V and J ends, which lost 4 bases and 1 base, there was a span of 7 bases. Germline loops: CDR1 MNHEY, CDR2 SMNVEV (reference sequence). The chain's CDR3 is CASSSGWNTEAFF. In nucleotides, the CDR3 is TGTGCCAGCAGTTCCGGATGGAACACTGAAGCTTTCTTT.

This clone was seen a single time. The V gene is TRBV19, the J gene TRBJ1-3, with TRBD1 identical over 9 bases. The CDR3 extends over 15 amino acids. Trimming removed 3 bases from V and 3 bases from J; junction bases left unmatched: 3. Per germline, CDR1 LNHDA and CDR2 SQIVND (reference sequence). The CDR3 DNA is TGTGCCAGTAGTATCACAGGGGGCTTTGGAAACACCATATATTTT. Encoded protein: CASSITGGFGNTIYF. Drawing the rest from reference TRBV19 and TRBJ1-3, the complete variable domain is DGGITQSPKYLFRKEGQNVTLSCEQNLNHDAMYWYRQDPGQGLRLIYYSQIVNDFQKGDIAEGYSVSREKKESFPLTVTSAQKNPTAFYLCASSITGGFGNTIYFGEGSWLTVV.

The chain links TRBV11-2 to TRBJ2-5; D may be TRBD2 (6 bases). Germline V lookup: CDR1 SGHAT, CDR2 FQNNGV. The CDR3 runs 16 residues. Deletions cut 1 base from V and 1 base from J, with 13 bases between. For the CDR3, the DNA is TGTGCCAGCAGCTTAGTCAGTGGGAGGCTCCAAGAGACCCAGTACTTC. Translation gives CASSLVSGRLQETQYF.

The rearrangement uses TRBV28 and TRBJ2-1, with 8 bases that match TRBD1. Germline CDR1 and CDR2: MDHEN and SYDVKM. The CDR3 spans 14 residues. The V segment lost 4 bases and the J segment 2 bases; nucleotides outside the gene matches: 1. The CDR3 loop reads CASSWDRTYNEQFF. CDR3 nucleotide sequence: TGTGCCAGCAGTTGGGACAGGACCTACAATGAGCAGTTCTTC.

This clone was picked up one time. V and J are TRBV7-9 and TRBJ1-2, with 12 bases lining up with TRBD1. V lost 3 bases, J lost 6 bases, and 2 bases stayed unmatched. Germline values: CDR1 SEHNR, CDR2 FQNEAQ (reference sequence). There are 14 residues in the CDR3. The CDR3 nucleotides read TGTGCCAGCAGCTTTGGGACAGGGGGCAATGGCTACACCTTC. It yields the protein CASSFGTGGNGYTF.

V usage is TRBV7-9 and J usage is TRBJ2-1, with a tentative D call TRBD2 (5 bases). Germline CDR1 SEHNR, CDR2 FQNEAQ (reference sequence). The CDR3 has 17 residues. V lost 5 bases and J 2 bases, leaving 19 bases between the germline ends. The CDR3 sequence: CASSHTERFVTYNEQFF. In DNA form, the CDR3 reads TGTGCCAGCAGCCATACGGAGCGGTTCGTGACCTACAATGAGCAGTTCTTC.

The chain combines TRBV27 with TRBJ2-1; weak D call: TRBD2 (6 bases). V lost 0 bases and J 4 bases, leaving 13 bases between the germline ends. CDR3 length: 16 amino acids. CDR1 and CDR2 (germline): MNHEY, SMNVEV (reference sequence). In nucleotides, the CDR3 is TGTGCCAGCAGTTTATCCGGAGCGGGCGGGTACAATGAGCAGTTCTTC. The encoded protein is CASSLSGAGGYNEQFF.

This chain connects TRBV19 to TRBJ2-7; 9 positions match TRBD2. This CDR3 is 17 amino acids long. V dropped 6 bases and J dropped 2; count of bases not matched to a gene: 14. Germline CDR1 is LNHDA and CDR2 is SQIVND (reference sequence). The CDR3 nucleotides are TGTGCCAGTAGGCGACGGGCTAGCGGGAAGAGGCCCTACGAGCAGTACTTC. Its protein product is CASRRRASGKRPYEQYF.

This chain uses TRBV25-1 with TRBJ1-1; D gene uncertain. The CDR3 runs 14 residues. Germline V gene lookup returns CDR1 MGHDK and CDR2 SYGVNS. Deletions cut 3 bases from V and 4 bases from J, with 12 bases between. In nucleotides, the CDR3 is TGTGCCAGCAGTGACCGGCACAGACCCACTGAAGCTTTCTTT. Translation: CASSDRHRPTEAFF.

J is TRBJ1-5 and V is TRBV28; the match to TRBD1 covers 7 bases. V lost 5 bases, J lost 9 bases, and 10 bases stayed unmatched. This CDR3 is 14 amino acids long. CDR1 is MDHEN, CDR2 SYDVKM, per germline. The CDR3 loop is CASSLRRGLTPQHF. The CDR3 DNA reads as TGTGCCAGCAGTCTAAGGAGGGGGCTTACGCCCCAGCATTTT. Looking up the rest from reference TRBV28 and TRBJ1-5 gives the full variable domain: DVKVTQSSRYLVKRTGEKVFLECVQDMDHENMFWYRQDPGLGLRLIYFSYDVKMKEKGDIPEGYSVSREKKERFSLILESASTNQTSMYLCASSLRRGLTPQHFGDGTRLSIL.

The V gene is TRBV28, the J gene TRBJ2-4; D is possibly TRBD1 or TRBD2 (5 bases each). In germline, CDR1 is MDHEN, CDR2 SYDVKM. This CDR3 region has 11 residues. V was pared by 8 bases and J by 6 bases, with 8 bases between. This chain's CDR3 is CASRDGNIQYF. The CDR3 DNA follows: TGTGCCAGCCGGGACGGAAACATTCAGTACTTC.

This rearrangement joins TRBV19 to TRBJ2-1; TRBD2 agrees at 10 bases. There are 19 residues in the CDR3. The germline V gene has CDR1 LNHDA and CDR2 SQIVND (reference sequence). The junction had 17 bases not matched to a gene; V was cut back by 0 bases and J by 9 bases. In DNA form, the CDR3 reads TGTGCCAGTAGTATAGAAGCGGGAGGGTCGTGGGGGGCCTCGAGTGAGCAGTTCTTC. Translating gives CASSIEAGGSWGASSEQFF.